These 10 T cell receptor beta chains originate from one sample sequenced in a study of radiation and T cells in renal cell carcinoma. The data were produced by immunoSEQ multiplex PCR, yet TCRdb's version contains in-frame clones alone and is incomplete. The data contain about 130,000 clones, roughly 80% of them seen just once; the ten biggest clones take up around 3%. Time point of the sample: baseline pretreatment blood. Treatment meaning: 15 Gy SBRT to primary tumor, nephrectomy 4 weeks later. Sequences were derived from blood, sampled from a patient whose treatment included radiotherapy and nephrectomy. The receptors were gathered from a woman aged 60-75 years with renal cell carcinoma.

The chain has TRBV19 and TRBJ2-2; no clear D. The CDR3 runs 14 residues. Germline CDR1 and CDR2: LNHDA and SQIVND (reference sequence). Trimming took off 7 bases at V and 0 bases at J, with 9 bases between the two ends. The CDR3 DNA follows: TGTGCCAGTATAGACCAGCCGAACACCGGGGAGCTGTTTTTT. It yields the protein CASIDQPNTGELFF.

The V and J genes are TRBV18 and TRBJ1-2; unclear D gene. V gave up 2 bases and J gave up 8 bases, with 12 bases separating them. This CDR3 has 13 amino acids. Germline CDR1 KGHSH, CDR2 LQKENI. The DNA for the CDR3 is TGTGCCAGCTCACCAAATCTTGAGACAGGCTACACCTTC. Residues: CASSPNLETGYTF.

The chain carries TRBV14 and TRBJ2-7; tentatively, D is TRBD2 (6 bases). V was shortened by 4 bases and J by 1 base, with 14 bases between the two germline ends. The V gene's germline CDR1 is SGHDN and CDR2 FVKESK. The CDR3 has 15 residues. CDR3 residues: CASSLHSGVSYEQYF. CDR3 DNA sequence: TGTGCCAGCAGCCTCCATTCGGGGGTGTCCTACGAGCAGTACTTC. The complete variable domain, with remaining parts taken from reference TRBV14 and TRBJ2-7, reads EAGVTQFPSHSVIEKGQTVTLRCDPISGHDNLYWYRRVMGKEIKFLLHFVKESKQDESGMPNNRFLAERTGGTYSTLKVQPAELEDSGVYFCASSLHSGVSYEQYFGPGTRLTVT.

V and J are TRBV4-1 and TRBJ2-7, with 8 bases that match TRBD2. V dropped 6 bases and J dropped 0; count of bases not matched to a gene: 10. In germline, CDR1 is MGHRA, CDR2 YSYEKL. This CDR3 contains 16 residues. CDR3: CASSPSSGEYSYEQYF. The DNA for the CDR3 is TGCGCCAGCAGTCCTAGTAGCGGGGAGTACTCCTACGAGCAGTACTTC.

This chain links TRBV7-2 with TRBJ1-4; no reliable D call. Germline assignment: CDR1 SGHTA and CDR2 FQGNSA. This CDR3 spans 14 amino acids. V dropped 1 base and J dropped 8 bases, with 11 bases sitting between them. The CDR3 sequence is CASSLDPGREKLFF. The CDR3 DNA reads as TGTGCCAGCAGCTTAGATCCTGGGCGGGAAAAACTGTTTTTT.

The rearrangement uses TRBV6-6 and TRBJ1-2, with D perhaps matching TRBD1 (5 bases). Germline CDR1 and CDR2: MNHNY and SVGAGI (reference sequence). Trimming stripped 0 bases from V and 7 bases from J, with 9 bases between. The CDR3 covers 13 residues. CDR3 amino acids: CASSYSTDPGYTF. Written as DNA, the CDR3 is TGTGCCAGCAGTTACTCGACAGATCCTGGCTACACCTTC.

The genes are TRBV9 and TRBJ1-1, with 8 bases aligning to TRBD1. From germline, CDR1 is SGDLS and CDR2 YYNGEE. The junction had 15 bases not matched to a gene; V was cut back by 4 bases and J by 10 bases. The CDR3 totals 15 residues. The CDR3 DNA reads TGTGCCAGCAGCCCACCCCCAGGGGGCCTGGAGGTAGCTTTCTTT. It codes for CASSPPPGGLEVAFF.

This rearrangement joins TRBV7-9 to TRBJ2-3; TRBD1 matches 11 bases. Germline values: CDR1 SEHNR, CDR2 FQNEAQ (reference sequence). After removal of 2 bases from V and 5 bases from J, the junction contained 9 bases not matched to a gene. This CDR3 region has 17 residues. CDR3 coding DNA: TGTGCCAGCAGCTTAACGCGGACAGGGGGCTTAAAAGATACGCAGTATTTT. Translated: CASSLTRTGGLKDTQYF.

The chain recombines TRBV6-1 with TRBJ2-7; perhaps TRBD1 as D (6 bases). Germline V gene data show CDR1 as MNHNS and CDR2 as SASEGT. The V end was cut by 7 bases, the J end by 0 bases, with 13 bases between. The CDR3 contains 14 residues. The CDR3 region has the DNA TGTGCCAGCAAGGACAGCTTAAGCTCCTACGAGCAGTACTTC. Its translation: CASKDSLSSYEQYF.

V gene TRBV30 combines with J gene TRBJ1-2; tentative D call: TRBD1 (5 bases). The germline gives CDR1 GTSNPN, CDR2 SVGIG (reference sequence). Trimming left V 0 bases short and J 7 bases short, with 12 bases between. The CDR3 covers 13 residues. The CDR3 here is CAWSVAGDGGYTF. The CDR3 nucleotides read TGTGCCTGGAGTGTAGCGGGGGACGGTGGCTACACCTTC.